This T cell receptor beta chain was sequenced for a study of blood T cell repertoires in COVID-19. Study-wide context: Material from acute and convalescent COVID-19 was sourced from the United States, Italy and Spain. In each case, the material was cDNA or gDNA derived from T cells, B-cell-depleted T cells, or PBMCs.

How the authors handled the data: Estimation of nucleated cell counts was performed using reference gene primer amplification. Generated by immunoSEQ multiplex PCR, the TCRdb table keeps only in-frame clones and is missing some. Clonal size and the V and J genes are those of that table, whereas D and trimming came from the DNA. In the table there are 300,000 to 350,000 clones, about nine tenths of which are singletons. A Seattle source enrolled patients during active infection and followed them longitudinally. V lost 3 bases to trimming and J lost 1 base, with 15 bases between them. This CDR3 is built from 16 residues. CDR1 and CDR2 (germline): KGHSH, LQKENI.

This chain joins TRBV18 and TRBJ1-1; D is possibly TRBD1 (6 bases). The source is a woman aged 25 to 45 with COVID-19, enrolled during active disease. Sample: peripheral blood. The CDR3 spells CASSPREGGANTEAFF. The CDR3 DNA reads TGTGCCAGCTCACCCCGGGAAGGGGGGGCGAACACTGAAGCTTTCTTT.